This T cell receptor (beta chain) was found in a study of response to subunit inactivated influenza vaccine. Findings and limits, study-wide: The authors suggested that few new T cells are recruited per seasonal influenza vaccination.

Trimming removed 6 bases from V and 8 bases from J, with 23 bases in between. The CDR3 is made up of 16 amino acids. The germline V gene encodes CDR1 LGHDT and CDR2 YNNKEL (reference sequence). One entry per CDR3 protein, called by TCRdb with MiXCR from the RT-PCR reads. The top ten clones hold around 7.6% of a sample with about 650,000 distinct CDR3 sequences, around 15% of them seen once. Note on this clonotype: Its antigen is unidentified.

The source was PBMCs from blood, collected less than 15 days before vaccination. The V gene is TRBV3-1, the J gene TRBJ2-1; D perhaps matches TRBD1 (5 bases). The receptor was isolated from a man over 45 who received an inactivated influenza vaccine. The CDR3, as DNA: TGTGCCAGCAGTCCAAGCACACCAGGGCGGTTGGATGAGCAGTTCTTC. It encodes CASSPSTPGRLDEQFF.